These 28 T cell receptor beta chains originate from one sample sequenced in a study of OX40 agonist ivuxolimab in advanced cancers. Produced via immunoSEQ multiplex PCR; TCRdb's table is partial and in-frame only. Of about 40,000 clones listed, about 83% were seen once; the top ten hold around a fifth. Sample: CD4+ or CD8+ T cells sorted from blood, taken in a trial of the OX40 agonist ivuxolimab. All receptors derive from an adult with an advanced solid tumor such as melanoma, head and neck, liver or kidney cancer.

The V and J genes are TRBV7-9 and TRBJ1-6, with no clear D. The CDR3 consists of 17 residues. V lost 5 bases to trimming and J lost 2 bases, with 16 bases between them. In germline, CDR1 is SEHNR, CDR2 FQNEAQ (reference sequence). CDR3 residues: CASSQPRAPAYNSPLHF. The CDR3 coding sequence is TGTGCCAGCAGCCAGCCCCGGGCCCCCGCCTATAATTCACCCCTCCACTTT.

The CDR3: CAVTDGGPAGELFF. As DNA, the CDR3 is TGTGCCGTGACTGACGGGGGGCCCGCCGGGGAGCTGTTTTTT. The V gene is TRBV14, the J gene TRBJ2-2; a possible D gene is TRBD2 (7 bases). This CDR3 region has 14 residues. Trimming removed 11 bases from V and 6 bases from J, with 19 bases in between. From germline, CDR1 is SGHDN and CDR2 FVKESK.

The chain couples TRBV15 to TRBJ1-5, with D maybe TRBD1 (5 bases). The germline V gene encodes CDR1 LNHNV and CDR2 YYDKDF (reference sequence). V lost 2 bases to trimming and J lost 3 bases, with 8 bases between them. The CDR3 is 14 amino acids. The CDR3 DNA reads as TGTGCCACCAGCAGACGACAGCTCAATCAGCCCCAGCATTTT. This codes for CATSRRQLNQPQHF.

The rearrangement uses TRBV27 and TRBJ2-7; the match to TRBD2 covers 11 bases. Trimming at V came to 6 bases and at J to 5 bases, leaving 9 bases not matched to a gene. There are 15 residues in the CDR3. Germline V gene sequence: CDR1 MNHEY, CDR2 SMNVEV (reference sequence). The CDR3 loop reads CASRLVAGGRNEQYF. The CDR3 region has the DNA TGTGCCAGCAGGCTCGTAGCGGGAGGGCGCAACGAGCAGTACTTC.

The genes are TRBV29-1 and TRBJ1-2; D remains unclear. This CDR3 spans 15 amino acids. CDR1 and CDR2 (germline): SQVTM, ANQGSEA. Deletions cut 0 bases from V and 4 bases from J, with 15 bases between. This chain's CDR3 is CSVEDPTGLGYGYTF. The CDR3 region has the DNA TGCAGCGTTGAAGACCCGACTGGGCTCGGCTATGGCTACACCTTC.

The chain uses TRBV14 and TRBJ1-3; 9 bases align to TRBD1. The CDR3 extends over 17 amino acids. The junction had 7 bases not matched to a gene; V was cut back by 4 bases and J by 0 bases. The germline V gene encodes CDR1 SGHDN and CDR2 FVKESK. This CDR3 reads CASSRGTGPYSGNTIYF. For the CDR3, the DNA is TGTGCCAGCAGCCGAGGGACAGGGCCATACTCTGGAAACACCATATATTTT.

In this sample, this clone turned up a few times. The V gene is TRBV19, the J gene TRBJ1-2; perhaps TRBD1 as D (5 bases). V was cut by 7 bases and J by 3 bases, with 12 bases left in between. Germline values: CDR1 LNHDA, CDR2 SQIVND (reference sequence). CDR3 length: 13 amino acids. CDR3 residues: CASTLDKYYGYTF. The CDR3 region has the DNA TGTGCCAGTACCCTGGACAAGTACTATGGCTACACCTTC.

The chain is built from TRBV7-8 and TRBJ2-1; 14 bases are shared with TRBD2. The V gene's germline CDR1 is SGHVS and CDR2 FQNEAQ. The CDR3 totals 18 residues. The V and J ends lost 6 bases and 0 bases, in that order; junction bases with no gene match: 7. CDR3 DNA sequence: TGTGCCAGCAGATCGGGACTAGCGGGAGCCGGCTCCTACAATGAGCAGTTCTTC. It codes for CASRSGLAGAGSYNEQFF.

This sequence joins TRBV5-4 and TRBJ1-1; D remains ambiguous. The V gene lost 5 bases and the J gene lost 4 bases, with 12 bases spanning the gap. The CDR3 covers 13 residues. Looked up from germline, CDR1 is SGHNT and CDR2 is YYREEE (reference sequence). CDR3 sequence: CASRSAGSTEAFF. The CDR3 nucleotides are TGTGCCAGCAGGTCTGCTGGTAGCACTGAAGCTTTCTTT.

V usage is TRBV2 and J usage is TRBJ2-7; TRBD2 might be the D (5 bases). The CDR3 is 15 amino acids. V was clipped by 4 bases and J by 0 bases, with 13 bases between them. From germline, CDR1 is SNHLY and CDR2 FYNNEI. CDR3 DNA sequence: TGTGCCAGCAGTGTGCAAGCGGTTAGCTCCTACGAGCAGTACTTC. Its translation: CASSVQAVSSYEQYF.

The V and J genes are TRBV30 and TRBJ1-1, with TRBD1 identical over 7 bases. V shed 0 bases, J shed 4 bases, and the junction held 2 bases outside the gene matches. The CDR3 is 13 residues long. CDR1 and CDR2 from the germline V gene are GTSNPN and SVGIG (reference sequence). CDR3 nucleotides: TGTGCCTGGAGTGTAGGGGGCATCACTGAAGCTTTCTTT. This translates into CAWSVGGITEAFF.

This chain links TRBV30 with TRBJ2-7, with D possibly being TRBD1 (6 bases). CDR1 GTSNPN and CDR2 SVGIG come from the germline V gene (reference sequence). V was clipped by 5 bases and J by 4 bases, with 27 bases between them. The CDR3 loop spans 17 amino acids. CDR3 sequence (DNA): TGTGCCTGGGGATCGCGACTCATCGACAGCAGGGGTTACGAGCAGTACTTC. Protein sequence: CAWGSRLIDSRGYEQYF.

The chain joins TRBV28 to TRBJ2-5; D is undetermined. Germline V lookup: CDR1 MDHEN, CDR2 SYDVKM. This CDR3 comprises 14 residues. V was clipped by 1 base and J by 4 bases, with 10 bases between them. CDR3 DNA: TGTGCCAGCAGTTTATTGGGTATTGCAGAGACCCAGTACTTC. The encoded protein is CASSLLGIAETQYF.

The V gene is TRBV27, the J gene TRBJ2-7, with a possible D match to TRBD1 (5 bases). Deletions cut 0 bases from V and 0 bases from J, with 6 bases between. The germline gives CDR1 MNHEY, CDR2 SMNVEV (reference sequence). The CDR3 contains 14 residues. CDR3 sequence reads: CASSLSTVSYEQYF. CDR3 DNA sequence: TGTGCCAGCAGTTTATCGACAGTCTCCTACGAGCAGTACTTC.

The chain employs TRBV13 and TRBJ1-1, with 9 bases aligning to TRBD1. Per germline, CDR1 PRHDT and CDR2 FYEKMQ (reference sequence). Trimming cost V 7 bases and J 7 bases; bases outside gene matches: 10. CDR3 length: 14 amino acids. The CDR3 coding sequence is TGTGCCAGCATCGACCGGGGGACAGGGAGTGAAGCTTTCTTT. Residues: CASIDRGTGSEAFF.

J is TRBJ2-1 and V is TRBV5-1; the match to TRBD2 covers 8 bases. Trimming cost V 4 bases and J 5 bases; bases outside gene matches: 14. The CDR3 runs to 17 residues. Germline CDR1 is SGHRS and CDR2 is YFSETQ. The CDR3 DNA is TGCGCCAGCAGCACCCAAACCACTAGCGGACCAGACAATGAGCAGTTCTTC. Translating gives CASSTQTTSGPDNEQFF. The whole variable domain, remainder taken from reference TRBV5-1 and TRBJ2-1, is KAGVTQTPRYLIKTRGQQVTLSCSPISGHRSVSWYQQTPGQGLQFLFEYFSETQRNKGNFPGRFSGRQFSNSRSEMNVSTLELGDSALYLCASSTQTTSGPDNEQFFGPGTRLTVL.

This chain joins TRBV5-1 and TRBJ2-3; no firm D call. This CDR3 spans 18 amino acids. Trimming removed 0 bases from V and 1 base from J, with 18 bases in between. Germline loops: CDR1 SGHRS, CDR2 YFSETQ. The CDR3 sequence: CASSLAVFATIRTDTQYF. The CDR3 nucleotides are TGCGCCAGCAGCTTGGCCGTTTTCGCCACTATCCGCACAGATACGCAGTATTTT.

This chain links TRBV27 with TRBJ1-1; a weak D match, TRBD1 (5 bases). This CDR3 is 14 amino acids long. Germline V gene data show CDR1 as MNHEY and CDR2 as SMNVEV (reference sequence). The ends were cut back, 5 bases at V and 2 bases at J, with 12 bases in the middle. CDR3 loop: CASSARRDNTEAFF. The CDR3 coding sequence is TGTGCCAGCAGTGCCCGCAGGGATAACACTGAAGCTTTCTTT.

V is TRBV7-3 and J is TRBJ2-3; 10 bases match TRBD1. Germline V gene lookup returns CDR1 SGHTA and CDR2 FQGTGA. Trimming at V came to 6 bases and at J to 2 bases, leaving 5 bases not matched to a gene. This CDR3 is 15 amino acids long. DNA of the CDR3: TGTGCCAGCAGGGCGGGACAGGGGAACACAGATACGCAGTATTTT. This gives the protein CASRAGQGNTDTQYF.

The chain is built from TRBV5-4 and TRBJ1-4; the D is unclear. The germline V gene has CDR1 SGHNT and CDR2 YYREEE (reference sequence). The CDR3 is 12 amino acids. Trimming stripped 7 bases from V and 6 bases from J, with 10 bases between. The CDR3 is CASSGLDEKLFF. For the CDR3, the DNA is TGTGCCAGCTCCGGGTTGGATGAAAAACTGTTTTTT.

The V and J genes are TRBV28 and TRBJ1-1; 8 nucleotides align to TRBD1. Trimming cost V 6 bases and J 5 bases; bases outside gene matches: 8. CDR3 length equals 14 residues. From germline, CDR1 is MDHEN and CDR2 SYDVKM. CDR3 bases: TGTGCCAGCAGAACCTACAACAGGGGGACTGAAGCTTTCTTT. Translated: CASRTYNRGTEAFF.

The genes are TRBV18 and TRBJ2-7; D perhaps matches TRBD2 (6 bases). Germline-derived CDR1 and CDR2 are KGHSH and LQKENI. The CDR3 runs 15 residues. V was cut by 3 bases and J by 2 bases, with 14 bases left in between. The chain's CDR3 is CASSPSSGTTYEQYF. CDR3 sequence (DNA): TGTGCCAGCTCACCGAGTAGCGGCACGACCTACGAGCAGTACTTC.

This chain links TRBV19 with TRBJ2-7; D possibly matches TRBD1 or TRBD2 (5 bases each). The CDR3 covers 12 residues. Trimming removed 10 bases from V and 0 bases from J, with 10 bases in between. In germline, CDR1 is LNHDA, CDR2 SQIVND (reference sequence). CDR3 nucleotides: TGTGCCACCCGGGGCGGCTCCTACGAGCAGTACTTC. As protein: CATRGGSYEQYF.

Many counts were recorded for this clone. This chain uses TRBV4-1 with TRBJ2-7; 11 bases match TRBD2. V dropped 6 bases and J dropped 4; count of bases not matched to a gene: 8. The CDR3 is 15 amino acids. Per the germline V gene, CDR1 is MGHRA and CDR2 is YSYEKL. The CDR3, as DNA: TGCGCCAGCAGTCCGTCGGGACTAGCGGAATACGAGCAGTACTTC. It translates to CASSPSGLAEYEQYF.

The chain carries TRBV9 and TRBJ2-3, with D perhaps being TRBD1 or TRBD2 (5 bases each). Per the germline V gene, CDR1 is SGDLS and CDR2 is YYNGEE. The CDR3 runs to 15 residues. Trimming cost V 4 bases and J 6 bases, with 18 bases left between them. CDR3: CASSPGGTPGDTQYF. The CDR3 nucleotides read TGTGCCAGCAGCCCCGGTGGGACGCCTGGGGATACGCAGTATTTT.

The chain combines TRBV6-4 with TRBJ2-1, with 8 bases fitting TRBD2. The CDR3 totals 14 residues. CDR1 and CDR2 from the germline V gene are MRHNA and SNTAGT. V lost 8 bases to trimming and J lost 1 base; unmatched junction nucleotides: 4. In nucleotides, the CDR3 is TGTGCCAGCGCCTCGGGGGGGTCCTACAATGAGCAGTTCTTC. Residues: CASASGGSYNEQFF.

This chain uses TRBV7-9 with TRBJ2-5; D gene uncertain. Deletions cut 1 base from V and 5 bases from J, with 11 bases between. Per the germline V gene, CDR1 is SEHNR and CDR2 is FQNEAQ (reference sequence). The CDR3 is made up of 14 amino acids. CDR3 bases: TGTGCCAGCAGCTTAGTTGGGGTCGCGGAGACCCAGTACTTC. It translates to CASSLVGVAETQYF.

This clone appeared once. The genes are TRBV5-1 and TRBJ1-1, with D tentatively TRBD1 (6 bases). The CDR3 is 13 residues long. Germline V gene data show CDR1 as SGHRS and CDR2 as YFSETQ. V lost 1 base and J lost 8, with 12 bases in between. In nucleotides, the CDR3 is TGCGCCAGCAGCTTGACGGGGGCCGGGGAAGCTTTCTTT. Translating gives CASSLTGAGEAFF.